Shown below are 26 T cell receptor beta chains from a single sample sequenced in a study of T-cell reconstitution after alpha-beta-depleted transplantation in children. The TCRbeta library was prepared with unique molecular identifiers. TCRdb recomputed calls from the PCR reads with MiXCR, one row per CDR3 protein. Altogether 800,000 to 1,000,000 distinct CDR3 sequences are present, around 30% being singletons, with the ten largest covering about 28%. Sequences were derived from PBMCs, mostly from graft donor cells, sampled 360 days after TCRalphabeta/CD19-depleted stem cell transplant. The receptors were gathered from a boy under three years old who had a stem cell transplant for SCID, so the T cells may come from the graft donor.

This clonotype was observed a few times. The V and J genes are TRBV10-3 and TRBJ2-1; D may be TRBD1 (6 bases). CDR3 length: 13 amino acids. Germline values: CDR1 ENHRY, CDR2 SYGVKD. Trimming removed 1 base from V and 8 bases from J, with 9 bases in between. The CDR3 spells CAISEYRVDEQFF. DNA for the CDR3: TGTGCCATCAGTGAGTACAGGGTAGATGAGCAGTTCTTC.

The V call is TRBV12-3 or TRBV12-4, the J call TRBJ2-6; D possibly corresponds to TRBD2 (7 bases). V was clipped by 7 bases and J by 0 bases, with 16 bases between them. This CDR3 comprises 17 residues. This CDR3 is CASTRGGGSSGANVLTF. CDR3 coding DNA: TGTGCCAGCACTAGGGGGGGGGGTTCCTCTGGGGCCAACGTCCTGACTTTC.

Only a few counts were recorded for this clonotype. V and J are TRBV5-1 and TRBJ2-1; TRBD1 agrees at 9 bases. This CDR3 is 17 amino acids long. From germline, CDR1 is SGHRS and CDR2 YFSETQ. Trimming cost V 4 bases and J 5 bases; bases outside gene matches: 13. The CDR3 reads CASSIGTGRARDNEQFF. The CDR3 bases are TGCGCCAGCAGCATCGGGACAGGGCGAGCTCGGGACAATGAGCAGTTCTTC. The full variable domain, completed using reference TRBV5-1 and TRBJ2-1, is KAGVTQTPRYLIKTRGQQVTLSCSPISGHRSVSWYQQTPGQGLQFLFEYFSETQRNKGNFPGRFSGRQFSNSRSEMNVSTLELGDSALYLCASSIGTGRARDNEQFFGPGTRLTVL.

The CDR3 DNA follows: TGTGCCAGCAGCGTGAACCATCAGCGGGGCGAGCAGTACTTC. Its protein is CASSVNHQRGEQYF. The V call is TRBV6-2 or TRBV6-3, the J call TRBJ2-7; 7 bases map to TRBD2. Trimming cost V 6 bases and J 6 bases; bases outside gene matches: 11. Germline lookup yields CDR1 MNHEY and CDR2 SVGEGT. The CDR3 contains 14 residues.

This clonotype turned up a few times. This chain connects TRBV6-2 or TRBV6-3 to TRBJ2-2; 13 nucleotides match TRBD2. The CDR3 loop spans 16 amino acids. Germline CDR1 MNHEY, CDR2 SVGEGT. V dropped 9 bases and J dropped 5; count of bases not matched to a gene: 9. The CDR3: CASSKGLAGRTGELFF. The CDR3 bases are TGTGCCAGTAGCAAGGGACTAGCGGGGCGAACCGGGGAGCTGTTTTTT.

The chain joins TRBV7-8 to TRBJ1-5; D is possibly TRBD1 (6 bases). V was trimmed by 0 bases and J by 0 bases, leaving 12 bases between them. The germline V gene encodes CDR1 SGHVS and CDR2 FQNEAQ. The CDR3 runs to 17 residues. CDR3 sequence (DNA): TGTGCCAGCAGCTTAGCCCCATCAGGGGATAGCAATCAGCCCCAGCATTTT. Its protein product is CASSLAPSGDSNQPQHF.

This chain joins TRBV7-8 and TRBJ2-1; 7 positions match TRBD2. The CDR3 runs 16 residues. J gave up 2 bases and V 5 bases, and 9 bases lay outside the gene matches. CDR1 SGHVS and CDR2 FQNEAQ come from the germline V gene. The CDR3 sequence is CASSPESGGAYNEQFF. CDR3 in DNA: TGTGCCAGCAGCCCCGAGTCGGGGGGAGCCTACAATGAGCAGTTCTTC.

The rearrangement links TRBV29-1 to TRBJ2-3; 10 nucleotides agree with TRBD2. J lost 2 bases, V lost 7 bases, and 9 bases had no gene match. Germline V gene data show CDR1 as SQVTM and CDR2 as ANQGSEA. The CDR3 contains 15 residues. CDR3 coding DNA: TGCAGCGCCGCCGGACTAGCGGAGAACACAGATACGCAGTATTTT. Protein product: CSAAGLAENTDTQYF.

The CDR3 region is CASSLVGTAGDQYF. CDR3 nucleotide sequence: TGCGCCAGCAGCCTGGTGGGGACAGCCGGGGACCAGTACTTC. This chain links TRBV5-1 with TRBJ2-5; 7 positions match TRBD1. V was clipped by 4 bases and J by 10 bases; unmatched bases: 13. CDR3 length: 14 residues. Germline CDR1 is SGHRS and CDR2 is YFSETQ.

The genes are TRBV4-2 and TRBJ2-2; D call uncertain. CDR1 LGHNA and CDR2 YNFKEQ come from the germline V gene. The CDR3 consists of 15 residues. V was pared by 3 bases and J by 2 bases, with 10 bases between. The CDR3 is CASSQGNLNTGELFF. CDR3 nucleotide sequence: TGTGCCAGCAGCCAGGGGAATCTAAACACCGGGGAGCTGTTTTTT.

The J gene is TRBJ1-1, the V gene TRBV29-1, with D possibly matching TRBD1 (5 bases). Germline V gene data show CDR1 as SQVTM and CDR2 as ANQGSEA. V gave up 0 bases and J gave up 3 bases, with 17 bases separating them. The CDR3 totals 16 residues. In DNA form, the CDR3 reads TGCAGCGTTGAAGATCCGGTCCGGGGCAGAGACACTGAAGCTTTCTTT. It encodes CSVEDPVRGRDTEAFF.

The V call is TRBV29-1, the J call TRBJ1-1; D gene uncertain. The V and J ends lost 5 bases and 0 bases respectively, with 10 bases between them. CDR3 length: 13 residues. Germline V gene data show CDR1 as SQVTM and CDR2 as ANQGSEA. This CDR3 reads CSVSPRLNTEAFF. In DNA, the CDR3 is TGCAGCGTTAGTCCCAGGTTGAACACTGAAGCTTTCTTT.

This clonotype was seen only a few times. The V call is TRBV5-5, the J call TRBJ2-5, with D maybe TRBD1 (6 bases). CDR1 is SGHKS, CDR2 YYEKEE, per germline (reference sequence). V lost 5 bases to trimming and J lost 5 bases, with 16 bases between them. The CDR3 loop spans 14 amino acids. The CDR3: CASSSYRDRETQYF. For the CDR3, the DNA is TGTGCCAGCAGTTCGTACAGGGATAGGGAGACCCAGTACTTC.

This chain connects TRBV6-5 to TRBJ2-2; the match to TRBD1 covers 8 bases. This CDR3 spans 18 amino acids. Germline CDR1 and CDR2: MNHEY and SVGAGI. V lost 2 bases to trimming and J lost 0 bases; unmatched junction nucleotides: 8. CDR3 in amino acids: CASSYTIQGQANTGELFF. As DNA, the CDR3 is TGTGCCAGCAGTTACACCATCCAGGGACAGGCGAACACCGGGGAGCTGTTTTTT.

The chain has TRBV5-6 and TRBJ2-7, with D unclear. This CDR3 has 10 amino acids. Trimming left V 10 bases short and J 2 bases short, with 7 bases between. The germline gives CDR1 SGHDT, CDR2 YYEEEE. Written as DNA, the CDR3 is TGTGCCTCCCTAACCTACGAGCAGTACTTC. Translation gives CASLTYEQYF.

In this sample, this clonotype turned up a few times. This chain connects TRBV6-2 or TRBV6-3 to TRBJ1-5; D unresolved. CDR1 and CDR2 (germline): MNHEY, SVGEGT. Trimming removed 2 bases from V and 2 bases from J, with 7 bases in between. The CDR3 extends over 14 amino acids. CDR3 nucleotide sequence: TGTGCCAGCAGTTACGGTCGGGGCAATCAGCCCCAGCATTTT. Its protein is CASSYGRGNQPQHF.

V usage is TRBV14 and J usage is TRBJ2-1; TRBD1 agrees at 9 bases. The V gene's germline CDR1 is SGHDN and CDR2 FVKESK. Trimming removed 4 bases from V and 7 bases from J; junction bases left unmatched: 5. This CDR3 contains 14 residues. Here the CDR3 reads CASSRQGVGNEQFF. The CDR3 coding sequence is TGTGCCAGCAGCCGACAGGGGGTGGGGAATGAGCAGTTCTTC.

This chain connects TRBV7-2 to TRBJ2-2; 12 bases line up with TRBD2. Germline values: CDR1 SGHTA, CDR2 FQGNSA. The CDR3 length is 16 residues. J gave up 3 bases and V 6 bases, and 5 bases lay outside the gene matches. The CDR3, as DNA: TGTGCCAGCAGGCGTACTAGCGGGGGGCACACCGGGGAGCTGTTTTTT. Its translation: CASRRTSGGHTGELFF.

This clonotype was detected ten times or more. The rearrangement joins TRBV7-8 to TRBJ2-3; D is ambiguous. The CDR3 length is 13 residues. Between the trimmed V and J ends, which lost 2 bases and 1 base, there was a span of 4 bases. Germline V gene sequence: CDR1 SGHVS, CDR2 FQNEAQ. CDR3: CASSLKGTDTQYF. The CDR3 DNA follows: TGTGCCAGCAGCTTAAAAGGCACAGATACGCAGTATTTT.

This clonotype came up a few times. The chain uses TRBV6-6 and TRBJ2-5; D is ambiguous. Looked up from germline, CDR1 is MNHNY and CDR2 is SVGAGI (reference sequence). The CDR3 is 13 amino acids. Trimming took 0 bases from V and 5 from J, leaving 7 bases between them. The CDR3 DNA reads TGTGCCAGCAGTTACTCGATGCTTGAGACCCAGTACTTC. Protein: CASSYSMLETQYF.

This clonotype was observed a handful of times. The genes are TRBV20-1 and TRBJ1-1; D is undetermined. V was shortened by 3 bases and J by 6 bases, with 14 bases between the two germline ends. Looked up from germline, CDR1 is DFQATT and CDR2 is SNEGSKA (reference sequence). This CDR3 has 13 amino acids. In DNA form, the CDR3 reads TGCAGTGCTAGTCCCGGAGGAACAGCTGAAGCTTTCTTT. Protein product: CSASPGGTAEAFF.

As regards this clonotype: Likely a read error: the CDR3 ends without its conserved phenylalanine or tryptophan. CDR3 region: CASSVGRLATNEKLFS. DNA of the CDR3: TGTGCCAGCAGCGTGGGACGGCTTGCAACTAATGAAAAACTGTTTTCT. The gene calls are TRBV9 and TRBJ1-4, with D possibly TRBD1 on 5 matching bases. Trimming removed 2 bases from V and 0 bases from J, with 11 bases in between. The CDR3 is made up of 16 amino acids. CDR1 SGDLS and CDR2 YYNGEE come from the germline V gene.

The chain recombines TRBV28 with TRBJ2-5; no clear D gene. The germline V and J ends were trimmed by 1 base and 2 bases, with 14 bases remaining between them. The CDR3 runs 16 residues. Germline CDR1 is MDHEN and CDR2 is SYDVKM. The CDR3 sequence: CASSLLGRNGQETQYF. Here the CDR3 DNA reads TGTGCCAGCAGTTTATTGGGTAGGAACGGACAAGAGACCCAGTACTTC.

This clonotype was recorded a few times. The genes are TRBV15 and TRBJ2-1; TRBD1 might be the D (6 bases). Trimming removed 8 bases at V and 4 bases at J, with 21 bases between. CDR1 is LNHNV, CDR2 YYDKDF, per germline (reference sequence). This CDR3 is 16 amino acids long. For the CDR3, the DNA is TGTGCCACCCGAGACAGGTTCCTTGTTGGGTACAATGAGCAGTTCTTC. Translating it yields CATRDRFLVGYNEQFF.

This sequence joins TRBV5-1 and TRBJ2-7; D may correspond to TRBD1 or TRBD2 (5 bases each). In germline, CDR1 is SGHRS, CDR2 YFSETQ. The CDR3 contains 14 residues. V gave up 1 base and J gave up 3 bases, with 11 bases separating them. The CDR3 region has the DNA TGCGCCAGCAGCTTGCCCGGGACGAACTACGAGCAGTACTTC. The encoded protein is CASSLPGTNYEQYF.

This clonotype was counted only a few times. The chain uses TRBV12-3 or TRBV12-4 and TRBJ2-1, with D unclear. Trimming pared 4 bases from V and 5 bases from J, leaving 9 bases between. The CDR3 loop spans 13 amino acids. The CDR3 sequence: CASSSAFHNEQFF. CDR3 coding DNA: TGTGCCAGCAGTTCAGCCTTTCACAATGAGCAGTTCTTC.